A selection of T cell receptor beta chains follows, all from one sample in a study of cytomegalovirus exposure and HLA in healthy donors. TCRdb keeps only in-frame clones here, not all; method: immunoSEQ multiplex PCR. Of fewer than 150,000 clones detected, 80% appear once; the ten largest clones hold almost 7%. Source material: PBMCs. Receptors were obtained from a man in his forties or fifties in good health and CMV-seropositive. Both conserved end residues are part of each CDR3. D genes are given only for firm matches. Clone size is stated in some rows and not others, as once, few, many or a class when expanded.

>NA|TRBJ2-5|TRBD2|TRBV6-5
TGTGCCAGCAGTTACGGGCGGGGGGGCAGGAAGACCCAGTACTTC
CASSYGRGGRKTQYF
>NA|TRBJ1-1|NA|TRBV5-1
TGCGCCAGCAGCCGGGAGTCGAACACTGAAGCTTTCTTT
CASSRESNTEAFF
>NA|TRBJ2-6|NA|TRBV30
TGTGCCTGGAGGACAGTCACCTTGCCCCGAACATCTGGGGCCAACGTCCTGACTTTC
CAWRTVTLPRTSGANVLTF
>NA|TRBJ2-5|TRBD2|TRBV6-6
TGTGCCAGCGTACTTTCCTCTAGCGGGGCCCAAGAGACCCAGTACTTC
CASVLSSSGAQETQYF
>NA|TRBJ2-5|TRBD2|TRBV4-1
TGCGCCAGCAGCCAAGGGACTAGCGGGGGGATACAAGAGACCCAGTACTTC
CASSQGTSGGIQETQYF
>NA|TRBJ2-7|TRBD2|TRBV18
TGTGCCAGCTCACCACCGGGACTAGCGGGGGCGTCCTACGAGCAGTACTTC
CASSPPGLAGASYEQYF
>NA|TRBJ2-7|TRBD2|TRBV4-2
TGTGCCAGCAGCCAAGTTACGACTAGCGGTACCTACGAGCAGTACTTC
CASSQVTTSGTYEQYF
>once|TRBJ2-7|NA|TRBV9
TGTGCCAGCAGCGCACTACCGGGTCACAAGGACGAGCAGTACTTC
CASSALPGHKDEQYF
>NA|TRBJ2-1|NA|TRBV10-3
TGTGCCATCAGTGATAGTAGCGCGAGCTCCTACAATGAGCAGTTCTTC
CAISDSSASSYNEQFF
>NA|TRBJ2-1|NA|TRBV19
TGTGCCAGTAGTATAGGGTTTATTTTGAGCTCCTACAATGAGCAGTTCTTC
CASSIGFILSSYNEQFF
>NA|TRBJ2-1|TRBD2|TRBV5-1
TGCGCCAGCAGCTTGGTAGGACTAGCGGGAGAATTCTTC
CASSLVGLAGEFF
>NA|TRBJ1-4|TRBD1|TRBV9
TGTGCCAGCAGCCCCGGGACAGGGAATGAAAAACTGTTTTTT
CASSPGTGNEKLFF
>NA|TRBJ2-1|NA|TRBV10-1
TGCGCCAGCAGTGAGATTAGCGCGAATGAGCAGTTCTTC
CASSEISANEQFF
>NA|TRBJ2-7|TRBD1|TRBV5-1
TGCGCCAGCAGCTCGGGACAGTTGAGCTCCTACGAGCAGTACTTC
CASSSGQLSSYEQYF
>NA|TRBJ2-7|TRBD2|TRBV11-2
TGTGCCAGCAGCTTAGAAGGACTAGAAGGCGAGCAGTACTTC
CASSLEGLEGEQYF
>NA|TRBJ2-1|TRBD2|TRBV4-3
TGCGCCAGCAGCCGGAACCTCGCTAGCGGGGCTACCTCCTCCTACAATGAGCAGTTCTTC
CASSRNLASGATSSYNEQFF
>NA|TRBJ1-5|NA|TRBV6-5
TGTGCCAGCAGCGCAAGGGGAGGCGGCAATCAGCCCCAGCATTTT
CASSARGGGNQPQHF
>NA|TRBJ2-7|TRBD1|TRBV7-8
TGTGCCAGCAGCCAACACGTAGGGACAGGGGACTCCTACGAGCAGTACTTC
CASSQHVGTGDSYEQYF
>NA|TRBJ1-2|NA|TRBV6-5
TGTGCCAGCAGTTACTCGGCCCCCAGGGACTATGGCTACACCTTC
CASSYSAPRDYGYTF
>NA|TRBJ1-2|NA|TRBV2
TGTGCCAGCAGTGAAACAGGGTTCAACTATGGCTACACCTTC
CASSETGFNYGYTF
>NA|TRBJ1-2|NA|TRBV6-4
TGTGCCAGCAGTGACTCTGCAGGTTTTGGCTACACCTTC
CASSDSAGFGYTF
>NA|TRBJ2-5|NA|TRBV5-6
TGTGCCAGCAGCTTTGGATACAGCCAAGAGACCCAGTACTTC
CASSFGYSQETQYF
>NA|TRBJ2-2|NA|TRBV29-1
TGCAGCGTTGAAGATGAGGGTATAAACACCGGGGAGCTGTTTTTT
CSVEDEGINTGELFF
>NA|TRBJ2-3|NA|TRBV4-3
TGCGCCAGCAGCCAAGAGTCTACTCATTTTTCGAATACGCAGTATTTT
CASSQESTHFSNTQYF
>NA|TRBJ2-1|NA|TRBV5-6
TGTGCCAGCAGCTTGGATGAGGGGGTTTTATACAATGAGCAGTTCTTC
CASSLDEGVLYNEQFF
>NA|TRBJ1-6|NA|TRBV5-4
TGTGCCAGCAGCTTCGGGGGTTCACCCCTCCACTTT
CASSFGGSPLHF
>NA|TRBJ1-1|TRBD1|TRBV28
TGTGCCAGCAGTTCTCCGACAGGGTGGAACACTGAAGCTTTCTTT
CASSSPTGWNTEAFF
>NA|TRBJ1-1|NA|TRBV9
TGTGCCAGCAGCGTAGGGCTTCAGGGGAGCACTGAAGCTTTCTTT
CASSVGLQGSTEAFF
>NA|TRBJ2-1|TRBD2|TRBV5-6
TGTGCCAGCAGCCCGGGGACTAGCGGGAGCCATGAGCAGTTCTTC
CASSPGTSGSHEQFF
>NA|TRBJ2-7|NA|TRBV7-8
TGTGCCAGCAGCCTAGTGTCCGGGACACCCGTCGACGAGCAGTACTTC
CASSLVSGTPVDEQYF
>NA|TRBJ2-7|NA|TRBV20-1
TGCAGTGGACTCCTCACTTACGAGCAGTACTTC
CSGLLTYEQYF
>NA|TRBJ1-1|TRBD1|TRBV5-4
TGTGCCAGCAGCCCGGCGACAGGGAGGCCCTATGAAGCTTTCTTT
CASSPATGRPYEAFF
>NA|TRBJ2-7|TRBD1|TRBV30
TGTGCCTGGAGAAGGACAGGGGTCGAGCAGTACTTC
CAWRRTGVEQYF
>few|TRBJ1-2|NA|TRBV6-5
TGTGCCAGCAGTCCCCGGGGGGCCTACTATGGCTACACCTTC
CASSPRGAYYGYTF
>NA|TRBJ2-7|NA|TRBV28
TGTGCCAGCAGTAGCGTACAGGTGGGCGAGCAGTACTTC
CASSSVQVGEQYF
>NA|TRBJ1-1|TRBD1|TRBV28
TGTGCCAGCAGTTCCTCACTCGTCCCGGGACAGGGATCTGTGGGCACTGAAGCTTTCTTT
CASSSSLVPGQGSVGTEAFF